This T cell receptor beta chain appears in the sequencing data of a study of cytomegalovirus exposure and HLA in healthy donors. Whole-study findings and limits: Many donors shared some public TCRs, even though most TCR sequences were rare.

As to this clone: Its specificity is not known.

The CDR3 sequence is 16 residues long. Trimming took 2 bases from V and 8 from J, leaving 19 bases between them. Germline-derived CDR1 and CDR2 are SNHLY and FYNNEI. Primers: 60 Vbeta forward and 13 Jbeta reverse. Here immunoSEQ multiplex PCR was the method, and the copy in TCRdb shows in-frame clones only, minus some. This table has approximately 120,000 clones, about 79% appearing once. The sequencing input was PBMCs. This clonotype was sampled from a human donor in good health. The chain carries TRBV2 and TRBJ2-1; D may be TRBD1 (5 bases). The DNA for the CDR3 is TGTGCCAGCAGTGAACAGGGATCGGCCCTAGGCGATGAGCAGTTCTTC. Amino acids: CASSEQGSALGDEQFF.